What follows is one T cell receptor (beta chain) and its context. Antigen: not known. The entry originates in a study of stem cell transplantation in POMP-related autoinflammatory disease. Study outcomes and limitations: A trend toward lower repertoire diversity and greater clonality appeared in every analyzed T-cell subset of PRAID patients.

PRAID featured prominent immunodeficiency. Assay: immunoSEQ multiplex PCR; the TCRdb copy retains only in-frame clones and omits some. The sample consists of some 33,000 clones, about 90% of them appearing once. CDR3 size: 18 residues. J was trimmed by 7 bases and V by 0 bases; bases with no gene match: 10. Germline lookup yields CDR1 SGHRS and CDR2 YFSETQ. The sample in question was CD4+ T cells from PBMCs, obtained before stem cell transplantation. The chain joins TRBV5-1 to TRBJ1-4; TRBD1 matches at 12 bases. This receptor was obtained from a human donor with POMP-related autoinflammation and immune dysregulation (PRAID). The CDR3 sequence: CASSLGPGQGAVAEKLFF. The CDR3 DNA is TGCGCCAGCAGCTTGGGGCCGGGACAGGGGGCGGTGGCTGAAAAACTGTTTTTT.